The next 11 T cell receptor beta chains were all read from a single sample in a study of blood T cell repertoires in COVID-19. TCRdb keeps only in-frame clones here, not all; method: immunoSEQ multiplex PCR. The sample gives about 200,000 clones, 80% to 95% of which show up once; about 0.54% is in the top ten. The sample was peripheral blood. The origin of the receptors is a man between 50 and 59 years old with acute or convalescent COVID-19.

The CDR3 protein is CASSQAPDFTDTQYF. The CDR3 DNA reads TGTGCCAGCAGCCAAGCGCCGGACTTCACAGATACGCAGTATTTT. This sequence joins TRBV4-2 and TRBJ2-3; perhaps TRBD2 as D (5 bases). Per germline, CDR1 LGHNA and CDR2 YNFKEQ. The ends were cut back, 1 base at V and 2 bases at J, with 10 bases in the middle. This CDR3 spans 15 amino acids.

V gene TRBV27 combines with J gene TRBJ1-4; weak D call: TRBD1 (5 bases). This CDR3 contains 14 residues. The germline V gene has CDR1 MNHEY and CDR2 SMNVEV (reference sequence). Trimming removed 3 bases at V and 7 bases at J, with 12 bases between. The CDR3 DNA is TGTGCCAGCAGTTTCCAGGGTAGGACTGAAAAACTGTTTTTT. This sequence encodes CASSFQGRTEKLFF.

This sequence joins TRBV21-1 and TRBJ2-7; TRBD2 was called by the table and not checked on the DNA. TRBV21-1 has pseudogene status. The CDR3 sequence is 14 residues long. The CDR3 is CASSKESGDHEQYV. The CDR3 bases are TGTGCCAGCAGCAAAGAATCTGGAGACCACGAGCAGTACGTC.

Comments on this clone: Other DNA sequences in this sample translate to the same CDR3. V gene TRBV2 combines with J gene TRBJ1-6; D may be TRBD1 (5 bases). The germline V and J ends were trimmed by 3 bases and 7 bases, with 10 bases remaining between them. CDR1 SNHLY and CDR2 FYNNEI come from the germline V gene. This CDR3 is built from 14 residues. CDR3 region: CASSEGRINSPLHF. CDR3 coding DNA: TGTGCCAGCAGTGAGGGGCGGATCAATTCACCCCTCCACTTT.

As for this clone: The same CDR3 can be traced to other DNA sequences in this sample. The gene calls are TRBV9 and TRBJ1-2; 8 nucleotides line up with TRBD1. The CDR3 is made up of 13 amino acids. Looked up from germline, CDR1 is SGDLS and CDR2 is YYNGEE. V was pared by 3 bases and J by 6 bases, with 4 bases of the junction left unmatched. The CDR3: CASSAGQGDGYTF. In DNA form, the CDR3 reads TGTGCCAGCAGCGCCGGACAGGGAGATGGCTACACCTTC.

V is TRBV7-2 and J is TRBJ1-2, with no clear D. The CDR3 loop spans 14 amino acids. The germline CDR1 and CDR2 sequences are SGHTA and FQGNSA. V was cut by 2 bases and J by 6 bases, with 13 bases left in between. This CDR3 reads CASSLNGRLHGYTF. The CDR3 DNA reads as TGTGCCAGCAGCTTAAATGGCAGGCTCCATGGCTACACCTTC.

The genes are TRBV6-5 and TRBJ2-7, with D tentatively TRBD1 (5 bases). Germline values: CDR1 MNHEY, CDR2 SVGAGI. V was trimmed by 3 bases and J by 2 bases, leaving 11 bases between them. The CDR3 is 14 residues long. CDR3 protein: CASSYLRTPYEQYV. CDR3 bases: TGTGCCAGCAGTTATCTTCGGACACCCTACGAGCAGTACGTC.

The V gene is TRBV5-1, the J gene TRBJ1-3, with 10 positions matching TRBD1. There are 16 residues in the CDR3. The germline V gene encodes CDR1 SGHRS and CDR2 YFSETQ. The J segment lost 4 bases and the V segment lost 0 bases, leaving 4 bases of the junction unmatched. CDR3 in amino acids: CASSLVWTGGGNTIYF. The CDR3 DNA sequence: TGCGCCAGCAGCTTGGTGTGGACAGGGGGAGGAAACACCATATATTTT.

For the CDR3, the DNA is TGTGCCAGCAGCCACTCCCTGGACAACTCCTACGAGCAGTACTTC. Translated: CASSHSLDNSYEQYF. V is TRBV3-1 (or the pseudogene TRBV3-2) and J is TRBJ2-7; D might be TRBD1 (5 bases). The V end was cut by 3 bases, the J end by 0 bases, with 12 bases between. The germline V gene encodes CDR1 LGHDT and CDR2 YNNKEL (reference sequence). The CDR3 runs to 15 residues.

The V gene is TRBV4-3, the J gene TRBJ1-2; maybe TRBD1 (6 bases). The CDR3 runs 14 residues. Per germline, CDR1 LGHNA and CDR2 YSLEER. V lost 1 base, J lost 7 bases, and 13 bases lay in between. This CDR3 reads CASSQGMTGSGYTF. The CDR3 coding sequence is TGCGCCAGCAGCCAAGGGATGACAGGCTCTGGCTACACCTTC.

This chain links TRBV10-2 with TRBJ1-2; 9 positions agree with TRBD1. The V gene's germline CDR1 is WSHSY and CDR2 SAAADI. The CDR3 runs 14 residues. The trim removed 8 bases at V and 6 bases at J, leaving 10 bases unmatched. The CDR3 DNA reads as TGCGCCAGCCTCGCCGGGACAGGGTTTAATGGCTACACCTTC. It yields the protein CASLAGTGFNGYTF.